These 28 T cell receptor beta chains were sequenced from one sample in a study of Ad26.COV2.S vaccination and SARS-CoV-2 variants. Treatment in this sample: roughly 19 received Ad26.COV2.S at low or high dose, single or two shots; 5 received placebo; per-sample allocation not given. Collection of samples fell on day 63 after the first vaccine or placebo injection. TCRdb keeps only in-frame clones here, not all; method: immunoSEQ multiplex PCR. The data contain fewer than 400,000 clones, about 89% of them singletons. The specimen comprised peripheral blood, sampled in a trial of Ad26.COV2.S vaccine versus placebo. The receptors come from a person between 18 and 65 years old who received the Ad26.COV2.S COVID-19 vaccine or a placebo.

The chain employs TRBV6-2 or TRBV6-3 and TRBJ2-1; D may be TRBD1 or TRBD2 (5 bases each). Germline assignment: CDR1 MNHEY and CDR2 SVGEGT. The CDR3 length is 12 residues. V was trimmed by 5 bases and J by 9 bases, leaving 11 bases between them. The CDR3 sequence: CASSGGWSEQFF. CDR3 in DNA: TGTGCCAGCAGTGGGGGATGGAGTGAGCAGTTCTTC.

The chain combines TRBV29-1 with TRBJ2-4; TRBD2 is a possible D gene (7 bases). This CDR3 region has 12 residues. Trimming removed 4 bases from V and 5 bases from J, with 9 bases in between. CDR1 is SQVTM, CDR2 ANQGSEA, per germline. The CDR3 DNA sequence: TGCAGCGTTGGGGGGGGCGAAAACATTCAGTACTTC. It translates to CSVGGGENIQYF.

The V and J genes are TRBV6-6 and TRBJ2-1, with 8 bases identical to TRBD2. The CDR3 extends over 13 amino acids. Germline CDR1 MNHNY, CDR2 SVGAGI (reference sequence). J was trimmed by 7 bases and V by 5 bases; bases with no gene match: 4. The DNA for the CDR3 is TGTGCCAGCAGTCGCGGGGGGTCAAATGAGCAGTTCTTC. Translating it yields CASSRGGSNEQFF.

The genes are TRBV25-1 and TRBJ1-2; D remains unclear. CDR1 is MGHDK, CDR2 SYGVNS, per germline. The CDR3 contains 13 residues. The V gene lost 1 base and the J gene lost 3 bases, with 6 bases spanning the gap. The chain's CDR3 is CASSESFDYGYTF. The CDR3 nucleotides read TGTGCCAGCAGTGAATCCTTCGACTATGGCTACACCTTC.

V usage is TRBV27 and J usage is TRBJ2-5; D is undetermined. Per the germline V gene, CDR1 is MNHEY and CDR2 is SMNVEV (reference sequence). Deletions cut 3 bases from V and 2 bases from J, with 7 bases between. This CDR3 region has 13 residues. The CDR3 protein is CASSLGNQETQYF. In nucleotides, the CDR3 is TGTGCCAGCAGTTTGGGAAATCAAGAGACCCAGTACTTC.

This clone came up once. CDR3 in DNA: TGCACCAGCAGCCAGTACCACCCTCTACATCTAGCCAAAAACATTCAGTACTTC. This translates into CTSSQYHPLHLAKNIQYF. J is TRBJ2-4 and V is TRBV1. TRBV1 represents a pseudogene. CDR3 length equals 18 residues.

This chain joins TRBV3-1 (or the pseudogene TRBV3-2) and TRBJ2-3, with D perhaps TRBD2 (5 bases). This CDR3 has 14 residues. Trimming removed 3 bases from V and 2 bases from J, with 9 bases in between. Germline CDR1 is LGHDT and CDR2 is YNNKEL (reference sequence). The CDR3 protein is CASSHGGFTDTQYF. CDR3 nucleotides: TGTGCCAGCAGCCACGGCGGGTTCACAGATACGCAGTATTTT.

With regard to this clone: Other DNA sequences in the same sample also yield this CDR3. The chain carries TRBV5-1 and TRBJ2-7; 8 positions match TRBD2. The germline V gene encodes CDR1 SGHRS and CDR2 YFSETQ. Losses at the gene ends were 0 bases for V and 3 bases for J; bases not matched to a gene: 2. This CDR3 spans 14 amino acids. The CDR3 protein is CASSLEGLGYEQYF. DNA for the CDR3: TGCGCCAGCAGCTTGGAGGGACTAGGCTACGAGCAGTACTTC.

The chain is built from TRBV9 and TRBJ2-1, with 8 bases lining up with TRBD2. The germline gives CDR1 SGDLS, CDR2 YYNGEE. Losses at the gene ends were 4 bases for V and 4 bases for J; bases not matched to a gene: 10. This CDR3 contains 16 residues. The CDR3 sequence: CASSRTGTSTYNEQFF. The CDR3 DNA follows: TGTGCCAGCAGCCGGACCGGGACTAGTACGTACAATGAGCAGTTCTTC.

The chain couples TRBV7-3 to TRBJ2-2; D uncertain. The CDR3 spans 13 residues. Germline CDR1 is SGHTA and CDR2 is FQGTGA. The germline V and J ends were trimmed by 5 bases and 7 bases, with 11 bases remaining between them. The DNA of the CDR3 is TGTGCCAGCAGCAACCGGCCGGGCGGGGAGCTGTTTTTT. Translating it yields CASSNRPGGELFF. The variable domain in full, with the rest retrieved from reference TRBV7-3 and TRBJ2-2, is GAGVSQTPSNKVTEKGKYVELRCDPISGHTALYWYRQSLGQGPEFLIYFQGTGAADDSGLPNDRFFAVRPEGSVSTLKIQRTERGDSAVYLCASSNRPGGELFFGEGSRLTVL.

The rearrangement joins TRBV11-1 to TRBJ2-2; 16 bases match TRBD2. The CDR3 consists of 16 residues. Germline loops: CDR1 SGHAT, CDR2 FQDESV (reference sequence). With V trimmed by 5 bases and J by 6 bases, 3 bases remained unmatched. The CDR3 here is CASSRGLAGGSGELFF. The CDR3 nucleotides are TGTGCCAGCAGCCGGGGACTAGCGGGAGGGTCCGGGGAGCTGTTTTTT. Full variable domain (rest looked up from reference TRBV11-1 and TRBJ2-2): EAEVAQSPRYKITEKSQAVAFWCDPISGHATLYWYRQILGQGPELLVQFQDESVVDDSQLPKDRFSAERLKGVDSTLKIQPAELGDSAMYLCASSRGLAGGSGELFFGEGSRLTVL.

V gene TRBV7-8 combines with J gene TRBJ2-5; tentatively, D is TRBD2 (6 bases). This CDR3 is built from 13 residues. The V end was cut by 5 bases, the J end by 2 bases, with 9 bases between. Looked up from germline, CDR1 is SGHVS and CDR2 is FQNEAQ. The CDR3 sequence is CASSRDFQETQYF. The CDR3 DNA sequence: TGTGCCAGCAGCCGGGACTTTCAAGAGACCCAGTACTTC.

The CDR3 bases are TGTGCCAGCAGGGCACTAGCTCGCAATGAGCAGTTCTTC. Encoded protein: CASRALARNEQFF. This chain connects TRBV7-2 to TRBJ2-1; D possibly corresponds to TRBD2 (6 bases). The CDR3 is made up of 13 amino acids. V lost 6 bases and J lost 6, with 12 bases in between. Germline V gene lookup returns CDR1 SGHTA and CDR2 FQGNSA.

The genes are TRBV19 and TRBJ2-6; D is unclear. Trimming took 1 base from V and 0 from J, leaving 13 bases between them. Germline CDR1 is LNHDA and CDR2 is SQIVND (reference sequence). The CDR3 sequence is 18 residues long. The chain's CDR3 is CASSIGQFFSSGANVLTF. As DNA, the CDR3 is TGTGCCAGTAGTATAGGCCAGTTCTTTAGCTCTGGGGCCAACGTCCTGACTTTC.

This clone was seen just once. CDR3 nucleotides: TGTGCCAGTAGAAGACGCAGTTCAGGACCTCGACTGGGACCCTACGAGCAGTACTTC. Amino acid sequence: CASRRRSSGPRLGPYEQYF. The chain links TRBV19 to TRBJ2-7; D may be TRBD1 or TRBD2 (5 bases each). The CDR3 spans 19 residues. The ends were cut back, 6 bases at V and 2 bases at J, with 29 bases in the middle. The germline CDR1 and CDR2 sequences are LNHDA and SQIVND (reference sequence).

This chain uses TRBV25-1 with TRBJ2-3; D may be TRBD1 (6 bases). Germline CDR1 and CDR2: MGHDK and SYGVNS. V dropped 3 bases and J dropped 7 bases, with 20 bases sitting between them. The CDR3 totals 16 residues. The CDR3 region is CASSDRDTPGMNTQYF. The CDR3 bases are TGTGCCAGCAGTGACAGGGACACTCCCGGCATGAATACGCAGTATTTT.

The chain employs TRBV6-5 and TRBJ2-7; TRBD1 might be the D (5 bases). The CDR3 is 11 amino acids. Trimming removed 8 bases at V and 5 bases at J, with 10 bases between. Germline CDR1 and CDR2: MNHEY and SVGAGI. CDR3 region: CASYQGNEQYF. Here the CDR3 DNA reads TGTGCCAGCTATCAGGGCAACGAGCAGTACTTC.

The rearrangement uses TRBV30 and TRBJ1-1; D remains ambiguous. The V end was cut by 5 bases, the J end by 6 bases, with 22 bases between. CDR3 length: 15 residues. Germline V lookup: CDR1 GTSNPN, CDR2 SVGIG (reference sequence). CDR3 sequence: CAWFLGFFFFAEAFF. DNA for the CDR3: TGTGCCTGGTTCCTGGGGTTCTTCTTCTTCGCTGAAGCTTTCTTT.

CDR3 in DNA: TGTGCCAGCAGCCCCTTGTGGAATGAGCAGTTCTTC. As protein: CASSPLWNEQFF. The chain has TRBV7-9 and TRBJ2-1, with D hard to call. The length of the CDR3 is 12 residues. Trimming stripped 5 bases from V and 7 bases from J, with 9 bases between. Germline V lookup: CDR1 SEHNR, CDR2 FQNEAQ (reference sequence).

This chain joins TRBV6-5 and TRBJ2-1; D is ambiguous. V shed 0 bases and J shed 6 bases, with 12 bases lying between them. Germline CDR1 and CDR2: MNHEY and SVGAGI. This CDR3 has 15 residues. The CDR3 coding sequence is TGTGCCAGCAGTTACTCAAGGTCCCTCGGCAATGAGCAGTTCTTC. Amino acids: CASSYSRSLGNEQFF.

This clone was seen more than once but under ten times. J is TRBJ2-1 and V is TRBV7-2, with D maybe TRBD2 (6 bases). V was trimmed by 5 bases and J by 6 bases, leaving 14 bases between them. There are 14 residues in the CDR3. Germline loops: CDR1 SGHTA, CDR2 FQGNSA. The CDR3, as DNA: TGTGCCAGCAGCAGCCGGGACTGGGGCAATGAGCAGTTCTTC. It translates to CASSSRDWGNEQFF.

Here the CDR3 DNA reads TGTGCCAGCAGCTTTAATGCCTTCGGGTCCGTTTACAATGAGCAGTTCTTC. It codes for CASSFNAFGSVYNEQFF. J is TRBJ2-1 and V is TRBV5-4, with D unresolved. The ends were cut back, 2 bases at V and 4 bases at J, with 19 bases in the middle. This CDR3 has 17 residues. Per the germline V gene, CDR1 is SGHNT and CDR2 is YYREEE (reference sequence).

This chain connects TRBV5-6 to TRBJ2-2; TRBD2 matches 13 bases. With V trimmed by 3 bases and J by 1 base, 3 bases remained unmatched. Germline CDR1 reads SGHDT; CDR2 reads YYEEEE. The CDR3 length is 17 residues. For the CDR3, the DNA is TGTGCCAGCAGCTGGGGACTAGCGGGACGGAACACCGGGGAGCTGTTTTTT. Translation: CASSWGLAGRNTGELFF.

This chain connects TRBV28 to TRBJ2-1; TRBD2 aligns across 10 bases. Germline V gives CDR1 MDHEN, CDR2 SYDVKM. The CDR3 spans 15 residues. J lost 5 bases, V lost 4 bases, and 5 bases had no gene match. The CDR3 protein is CASSSETSGHNEQFF. The CDR3 region has the DNA TGTGCCAGCAGTTCCGAGACTAGCGGGCACAATGAGCAGTTCTTC.

The chain combines TRBV10-1 with TRBJ2-6; no clear D. V lost 4 bases and J 4 bases, leaving 11 bases between the germline ends. The CDR3 spans 15 residues. From germline, CDR1 is WNHNN and CDR2 SYGVQD (reference sequence). CDR3 sequence (DNA): TGCGCCAGCAGTGTAAAGCCGCGGGGGGCCAACGTCCTGACTTTC. Its protein is CASSVKPRGANVLTF.

The chain has TRBV6-1 and TRBJ1-5; maybe TRBD1 (5 bases). The germline gives CDR1 MNHNS, CDR2 SASEGT. The CDR3 runs to 13 residues. The V end was cut by 3 bases, the J end by 6 bases, with 9 bases between. CDR3 amino acids: CASSDRDGQPQHF. CDR3 coding DNA: TGTGCCAGCAGTGACCGGGACGGTCAGCCCCAGCATTTT.

The chain couples TRBV2 to TRBJ2-2; maybe TRBD1 (6 bases). CDR1 and CDR2 (germline): SNHLY, FYNNEI. The length of the CDR3 is 14 residues. Trimming took off 6 bases at V and 2 bases at J, with 10 bases between the two ends. The CDR3 protein is CASRGQTNTGELFF. The CDR3 nucleotides are TGTGCCAGCAGAGGACAGACCAACACCGGGGAGCTGTTTTTT.

J is TRBJ1-6 and V is TRBV27; D uncertain. The length of the CDR3 is 15 residues. Trimming pared 5 bases from V and 4 bases from J, leaving 12 bases between. Germline CDR1 MNHEY, CDR2 SMNVEV (reference sequence). DNA for the CDR3: TGTGCCAGCAGTGGGCCTCGGGGATATAATTCACCCCTCCACTTT. As protein: CASSGPRGYNSPLHF.